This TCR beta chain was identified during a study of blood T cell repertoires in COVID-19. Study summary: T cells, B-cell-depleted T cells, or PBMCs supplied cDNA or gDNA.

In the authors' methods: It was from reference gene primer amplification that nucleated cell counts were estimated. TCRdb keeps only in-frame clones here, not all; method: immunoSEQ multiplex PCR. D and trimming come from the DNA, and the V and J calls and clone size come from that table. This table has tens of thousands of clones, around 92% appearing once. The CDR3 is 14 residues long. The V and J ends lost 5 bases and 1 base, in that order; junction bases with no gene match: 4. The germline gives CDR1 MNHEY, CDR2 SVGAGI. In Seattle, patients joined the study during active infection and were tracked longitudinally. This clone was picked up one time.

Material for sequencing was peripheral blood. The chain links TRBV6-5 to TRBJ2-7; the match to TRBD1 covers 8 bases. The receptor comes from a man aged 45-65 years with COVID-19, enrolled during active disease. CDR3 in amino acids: CASSRTGISYEQYF. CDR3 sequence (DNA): TGTGCCAGCAGTCGGACAGGGATATCCTACGAGCAGTACTTC.